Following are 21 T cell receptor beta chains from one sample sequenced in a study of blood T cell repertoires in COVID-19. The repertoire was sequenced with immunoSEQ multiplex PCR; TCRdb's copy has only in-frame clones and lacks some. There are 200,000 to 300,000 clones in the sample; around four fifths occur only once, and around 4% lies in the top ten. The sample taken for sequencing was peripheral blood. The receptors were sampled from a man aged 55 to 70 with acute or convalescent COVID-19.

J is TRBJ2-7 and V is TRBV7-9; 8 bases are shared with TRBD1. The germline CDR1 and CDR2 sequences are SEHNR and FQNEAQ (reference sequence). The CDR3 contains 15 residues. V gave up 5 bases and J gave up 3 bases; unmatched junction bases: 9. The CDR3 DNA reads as TGTGCCAGCAGCCCCGCCGGGACAGGACGCTACGAGCAGTACTTC. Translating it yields CASSPAGTGRYEQYF.

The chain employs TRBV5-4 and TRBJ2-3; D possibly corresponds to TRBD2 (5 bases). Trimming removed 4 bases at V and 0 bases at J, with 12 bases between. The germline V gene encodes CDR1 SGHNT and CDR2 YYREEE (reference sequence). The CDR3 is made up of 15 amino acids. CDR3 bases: TGTGCCAGCAGCCCGACGGGCGGGAGCACAGATACGCAGTATTTT. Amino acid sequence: CASSPTGGSTDTQYF.

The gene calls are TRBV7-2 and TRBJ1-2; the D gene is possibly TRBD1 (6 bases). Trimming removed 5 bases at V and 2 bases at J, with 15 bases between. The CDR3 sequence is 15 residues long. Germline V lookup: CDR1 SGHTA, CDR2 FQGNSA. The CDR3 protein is CASSPRITGNYGYTF. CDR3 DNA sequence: TGTGCCAGCAGCCCGAGGATTACAGGGAACTATGGCTACACCTTC.

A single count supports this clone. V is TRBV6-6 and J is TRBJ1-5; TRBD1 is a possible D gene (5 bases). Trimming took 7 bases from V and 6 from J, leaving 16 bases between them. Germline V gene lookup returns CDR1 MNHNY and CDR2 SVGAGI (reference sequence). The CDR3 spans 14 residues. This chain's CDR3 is CASTTQGASQPQHF. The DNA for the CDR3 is TGTGCCAGCACCACACAAGGGGCGAGTCAGCCCCAGCATTTT.

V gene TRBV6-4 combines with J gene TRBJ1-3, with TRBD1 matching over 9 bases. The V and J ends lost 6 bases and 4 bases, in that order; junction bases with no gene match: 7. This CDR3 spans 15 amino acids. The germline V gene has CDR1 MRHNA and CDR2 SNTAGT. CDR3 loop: CASRLQGARGNTIYF. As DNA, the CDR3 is TGTGCCAGCAGATTACAGGGGGCGCGCGGAAACACCATATATTTT.

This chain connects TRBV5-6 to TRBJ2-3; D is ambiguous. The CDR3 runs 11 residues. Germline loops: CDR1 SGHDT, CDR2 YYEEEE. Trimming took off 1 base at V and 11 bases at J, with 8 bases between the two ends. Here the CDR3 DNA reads TGTGCCAGCAGCTTGTCACAAGAGCAGTATTTT. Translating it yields CASSLSQEQYF.

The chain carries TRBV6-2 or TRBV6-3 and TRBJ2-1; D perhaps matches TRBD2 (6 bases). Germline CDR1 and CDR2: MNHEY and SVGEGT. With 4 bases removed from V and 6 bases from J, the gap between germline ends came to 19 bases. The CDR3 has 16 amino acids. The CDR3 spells CASSSPRPSVRNEQFF. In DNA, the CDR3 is TGTGCCAGCAGTTCCCCGAGGCCTAGCGTCCGCAATGAGCAGTTCTTC.

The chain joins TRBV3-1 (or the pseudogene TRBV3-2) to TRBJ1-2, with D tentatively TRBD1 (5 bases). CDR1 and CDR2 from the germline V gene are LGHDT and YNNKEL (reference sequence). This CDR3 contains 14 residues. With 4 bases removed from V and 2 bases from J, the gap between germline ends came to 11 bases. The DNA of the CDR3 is TGTGCCAGCAGCCGGGGCAGGGCGAACTATGGCTACACCTTC. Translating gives CASSRGRANYGYTF.

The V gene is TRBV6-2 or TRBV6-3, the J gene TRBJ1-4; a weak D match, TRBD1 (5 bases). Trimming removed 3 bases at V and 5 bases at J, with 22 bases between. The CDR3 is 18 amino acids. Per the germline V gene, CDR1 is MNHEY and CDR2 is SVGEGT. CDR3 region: CASSYTRGTLRVNEKLFF. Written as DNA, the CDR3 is TGTGCCAGCAGTTATACACGCGGGACTCTTCGAGTGAATGAAAAACTGTTTTTT.

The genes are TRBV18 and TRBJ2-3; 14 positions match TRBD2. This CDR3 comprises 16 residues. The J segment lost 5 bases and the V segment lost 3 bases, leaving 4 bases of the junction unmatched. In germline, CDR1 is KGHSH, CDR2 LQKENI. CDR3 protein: CASSPTTSGRGDTQYF. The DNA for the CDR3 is TGTGCCAGCTCACCGACGACTAGCGGGAGGGGAGATACGCAGTATTTT.

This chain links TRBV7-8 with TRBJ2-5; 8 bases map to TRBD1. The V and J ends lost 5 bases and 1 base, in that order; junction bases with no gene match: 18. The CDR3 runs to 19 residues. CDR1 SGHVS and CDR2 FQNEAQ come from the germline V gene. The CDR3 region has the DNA TGTGCCAGCAGCAAGAGGGGGCAGGGGGCCGCGACTCTCCAAGAGACCCAGTACTTC. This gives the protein CASSKRGQGAATLQETQYF.

CDR3 amino acids: CASSKVSGNTEAFF. The CDR3 bases are TGTGCCAGTAGTAAGGTCTCGGGTAACACTGAAGCTTTCTTT. The rearrangement joins TRBV19 to TRBJ1-1; D gene uncertain. Germline values: CDR1 LNHDA, CDR2 SQIVND (reference sequence). V was trimmed by 4 bases and J by 2 bases, leaving 11 bases between them. This CDR3 comprises 14 residues.

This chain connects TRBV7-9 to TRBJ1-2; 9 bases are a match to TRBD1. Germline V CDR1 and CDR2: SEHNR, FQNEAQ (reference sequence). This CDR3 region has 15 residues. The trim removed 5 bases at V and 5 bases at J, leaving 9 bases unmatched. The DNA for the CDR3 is TGTGCCAGCAGCCCCCCCGGGACAGGGCCTTATGGCTACACCTTC. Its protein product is CASSPPGTGPYGYTF.

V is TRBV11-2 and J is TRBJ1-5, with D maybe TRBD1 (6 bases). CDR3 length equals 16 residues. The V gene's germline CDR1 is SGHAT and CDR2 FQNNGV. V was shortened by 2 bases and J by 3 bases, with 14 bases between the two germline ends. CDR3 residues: CASSLQGFGDNQPQHF. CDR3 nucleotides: TGTGCCAGCAGCTTACAGGGGTTCGGAGACAATCAGCCCCAGCATTTT.

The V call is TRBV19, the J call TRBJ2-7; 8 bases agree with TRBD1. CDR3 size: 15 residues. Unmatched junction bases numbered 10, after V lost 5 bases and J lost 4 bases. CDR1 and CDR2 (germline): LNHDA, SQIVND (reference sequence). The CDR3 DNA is TGTGCCAGTAGTTTCTTCGGACAGGGTAAATACGAGCAGTACTTC. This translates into CASSFFGQGKYEQYF.

CDR3 protein: CASLGGGGRTGELFF. The CDR3 DNA reads as TGTGCCAGCCTGGGAGGCGGGGGGCGAACCGGGGAGCTGTTTTTT. The V and J genes are TRBV3-1 (or the pseudogene TRBV3-2) and TRBJ2-2, with 8 positions matching TRBD2. CDR3 length equals 15 residues. The germline V gene encodes CDR1 LGHDT and CDR2 YNNKEL (reference sequence). The trim removed 8 bases at V and 5 bases at J, leaving 10 bases unmatched.

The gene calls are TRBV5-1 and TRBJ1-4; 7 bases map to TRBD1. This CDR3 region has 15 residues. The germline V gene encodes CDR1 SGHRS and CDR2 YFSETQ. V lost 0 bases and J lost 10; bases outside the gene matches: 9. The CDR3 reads CASSLATGAGGKLFF. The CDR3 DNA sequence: TGCGCCAGCAGCTTGGCCACAGGGGCAGGGGGAAAACTGTTTTTT.

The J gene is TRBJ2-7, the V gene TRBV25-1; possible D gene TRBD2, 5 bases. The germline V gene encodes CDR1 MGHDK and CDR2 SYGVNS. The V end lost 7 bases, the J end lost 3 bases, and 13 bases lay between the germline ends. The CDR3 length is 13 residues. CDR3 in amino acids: CASTKDGVYEQYF. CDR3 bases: TGTGCCAGCACGAAGGACGGGGTCTACGAGCAGTACTTC.

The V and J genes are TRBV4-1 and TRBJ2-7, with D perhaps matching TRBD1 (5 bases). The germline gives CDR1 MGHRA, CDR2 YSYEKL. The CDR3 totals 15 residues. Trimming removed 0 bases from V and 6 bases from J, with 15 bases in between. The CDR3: CASSQDSRQPPEQYF. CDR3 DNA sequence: TGCGCCAGCAGCCAAGATTCCCGACAGCCCCCCGAGCAGTACTTC.

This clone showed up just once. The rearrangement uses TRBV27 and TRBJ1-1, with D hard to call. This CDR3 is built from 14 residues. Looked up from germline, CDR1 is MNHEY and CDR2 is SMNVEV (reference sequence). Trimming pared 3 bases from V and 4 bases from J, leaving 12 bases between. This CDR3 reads CASSFHHPGTEAFF. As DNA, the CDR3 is TGTGCCAGCAGTTTTCATCACCCGGGCACTGAAGCTTTCTTT.

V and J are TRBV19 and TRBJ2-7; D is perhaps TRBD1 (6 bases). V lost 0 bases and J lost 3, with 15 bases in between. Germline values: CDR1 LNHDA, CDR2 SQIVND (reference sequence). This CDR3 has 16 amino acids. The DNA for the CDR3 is TGTGCCAGTAGTATAGATTCCCAGGGGTCTGGCTACGAGCAGTACTTC. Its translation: CASSIDSQGSGYEQYF.